These 13 T cell receptor beta chains were all obtained from the same sample, sequenced in a study of shared T cell receptors in the human thymus. This table comes from immunoSEQ multiplex PCR, and its TCRdb copy is limited to in-frame clones, with some not included. The sample shows about 380,000 clones, about 95% of them seen only once. Sample: thymocytes. The receptors derive from a human donor.

V usage is TRBV19 and J usage is TRBJ1-4; TRBD1 agrees at 7 bases. The CDR3 has 14 amino acids. Germline V CDR1 and CDR2: LNHDA, SQIVND (reference sequence). V trimming: 3 bases; J trimming: 5 bases; junction bases outside the gene matches: 3. CDR3 in amino acids: CASSINRGNEKLFF. As DNA, the CDR3 is TGTGCCAGTAGTATTAACAGGGGAAATGAAAAACTGTTTTTT.

The chain couples TRBV21-1 to TRBJ2-7; the tabulated D call, TRBD2, remains unverified against the DNA. TRBV21-1 counts as a pseudogene. This CDR3 has 15 residues. The CDR3, as DNA: TGTGCCAGCAGCGCGCGCGGGACTGAGTCCTACGAGCAGTACTTC. It yields the protein CASSARGTESYEQYF.

As to this clone: One junction end does not reproduce the germline sequence, and a read error may be involved. This chain uses TRBV11-3 with TRBJ1-1; D gene uncertain. The CDR3 has 13 residues. Germline CDR1 SGHNT, CDR2 YENEEA. CDR3 nucleotide sequence: TGTGCCACCAGCGGATCGGGCACCACTGAAGCTTTCTTT. It translates to CATSGSGTTEAFF.

V usage is TRBV5-4 and J usage is TRBJ1-2; a possible D gene is TRBD1 (5 bases). Germline loops: CDR1 SGHNT, CDR2 YYREEE (reference sequence). V gave up 2 bases and J gave up 5 bases, with 13 bases separating them. This CDR3 region has 14 residues. This CDR3 is CASSLEGRWYGYTF. The CDR3 DNA follows: TGTGCCAGCAGCTTAGAGGGGCGGTGGTATGGCTACACCTTC.

The V call is TRBV27, the J call TRBJ2-7; D is unclear. The V end was cut by 4 bases, the J end by 3 bases, with 10 bases between. CDR3 length: 13 amino acids. Per the germline V gene, CDR1 is MNHEY and CDR2 is SMNVEV (reference sequence). The CDR3 DNA reads as TGTGCCAGCAGTTCGACGGCAGTCTACGAGCAGTACTTC. It yields the protein CASSSTAVYEQYF.

CDR3 nucleotides: TGTGCCAGCAGCCCCTCCGGGACTAGCGGGTACAATGAGCAGTTCTTC. As protein: CASSPSGTSGYNEQFF. V gene TRBV5-6 combines with J gene TRBJ2-1; 12 bases align to TRBD2. V gave up 4 bases and J gave up 4 bases; unmatched junction bases: 6. Germline assignment: CDR1 SGHDT and CDR2 YYEEEE. The CDR3 consists of 16 residues.

This clone occurred a few times. This chain links TRBV2 with TRBJ1-1; tentative D call: TRBD1 (5 bases). Germline V gives CDR1 SNHLY, CDR2 FYNNEI. V was trimmed by 5 bases and J by 1 base, leaving 11 bases between them. The CDR3 has 14 amino acids. The CDR3 DNA reads TGTGCCAGCAGTCCTGGGACGGCGAACACTGAAGCTTTCTTT. This sequence encodes CASSPGTANTEAFF.

J is TRBJ1-3 and V is TRBV30, with D possibly matching TRBD1 (5 bases). Trimming shortened V by 4 bases and J by 1 base, and 17 bases separated the two germline ends. Germline values: CDR1 GTSNPN, CDR2 SVGIG (reference sequence). This CDR3 comprises 16 residues. DNA for the CDR3: TGTGCCTGGAATCCCAGGGCCCGGCGTTCTGGAAACACCATATATTTT. Translated, it gives CAWNPRARRSGNTIYF. Full variable domain (outside the CDR3, taken from reference TRBV30 and TRBJ1-3): SQTIHQWPATLVQPVGSPLSLECTVEGTSNPNLYWYRQAAGRGLQLLFYSVGIGQISSEVPQNLSASRPQDRQFILSSKKLLLSDSGFYLCAWNPRARRSGNTIYFGEGSWLTVV.

The rearrangement joins TRBV28 to TRBJ2-2; TRBD2 might be the D (6 bases). Trimming pared 4 bases from V and 4 bases from J, leaving 13 bases between. This CDR3 region has 15 residues. Germline V gene sequence: CDR1 MDHEN, CDR2 SYDVKM. CDR3 bases: TGTGCCAGCAGTTATGAGGGGAGGAGCACCGGGGAGCTGTTTTTT. Amino acid sequence: CASSYEGRSTGELFF.

The rearrangement uses TRBV15 and TRBJ2-7; 9 bases agree with TRBD1. J was trimmed by 2 bases and V by 1 base; bases with no gene match: 3. In germline, CDR1 is LNHNV, CDR2 YYDKDF (reference sequence). The CDR3 totals 15 residues. The CDR3 sequence: CATSRADRGPYEQYF. CDR3 nucleotides: TGTGCCACCAGCAGAGCGGACAGGGGTCCCTACGAGCAGTACTTC. Variable domain in full (rest from reference TRBV15 and TRBJ2-7): DAMVIQNPRYQVTQFGKPVTLSCSQTLNHNVMYWYQQKSSQAPKLLFHYYDKDFNNEADTPDNFQSRRPNTSFCFLDIRSPGLGDTAMYLCATSRADRGPYEQYFGPGTRLTVT.

The gene calls are TRBV5-4 and TRBJ2-2; perhaps TRBD2 as D (6 bases). Germline CDR1 and CDR2: SGHNT and YYREEE (reference sequence). V was cut by 4 bases and J by 1 base, with 20 bases left in between. The CDR3 sequence is 18 residues long. The CDR3 spells CASSPNRRRAENTGELFF. The CDR3 DNA sequence: TGTGCCAGCAGCCCCAATAGGCGGAGGGCCGAGAACACCGGGGAGCTGTTTTTT.

The V and J genes are TRBV18 and TRBJ1-3, with D unclear. Looked up from germline, CDR1 is KGHSH and CDR2 is LQKENI. Trimming took off 2 bases at V and 7 bases at J, with 24 bases between the two ends. The CDR3 covers 18 residues. The CDR3 reads CASSPKPLRASLRNTIYF. CDR3 nucleotide sequence: TGTGCCAGCTCACCAAAACCCTTGAGGGCCAGCCTGAGGAACACCATATATTTT.

This clone was detected once. The V and J genes are TRBV5-4 and TRBJ2-3, with TRBD1 matching over 7 bases. The junction had 5 bases not matched to a gene; V was cut back by 4 bases and J by 0 bases. The CDR3 sequence is 15 residues long. The germline V gene encodes CDR1 SGHNT and CDR2 YYREEE (reference sequence). CDR3 in DNA: TGTGCCAGCAGCCGACAGGGCTCTAGCACAGATACGCAGTATTTT. Amino acids: CASSRQGSSTDTQYF. The entire variable domain, with the rest obtained from reference TRBV5-4 and TRBJ2-3, is as follows: ETGVTQSPTHLIKTRGQQVTLRCSSQSGHNTVSWYQQALGQGPQFIFQYYREEENGRGNFPPRFSGLQFPNYSSELNVNALELDDSALYLCASSRQGSSTDTQYFGPGTRLTVL.